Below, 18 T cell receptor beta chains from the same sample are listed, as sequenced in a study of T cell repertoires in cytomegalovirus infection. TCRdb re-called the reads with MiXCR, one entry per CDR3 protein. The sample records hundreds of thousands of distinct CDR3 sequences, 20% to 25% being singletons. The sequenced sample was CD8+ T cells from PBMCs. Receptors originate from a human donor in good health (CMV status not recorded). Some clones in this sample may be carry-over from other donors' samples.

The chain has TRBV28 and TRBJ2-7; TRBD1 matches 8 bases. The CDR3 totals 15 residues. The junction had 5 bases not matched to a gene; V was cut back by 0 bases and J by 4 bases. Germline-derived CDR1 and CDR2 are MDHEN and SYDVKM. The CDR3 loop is CASSLCNRTGYEQYV. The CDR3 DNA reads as TGTGCCAGCAGTTTATGCAACCGGACAGGGTACGAGCAGTACGTC.

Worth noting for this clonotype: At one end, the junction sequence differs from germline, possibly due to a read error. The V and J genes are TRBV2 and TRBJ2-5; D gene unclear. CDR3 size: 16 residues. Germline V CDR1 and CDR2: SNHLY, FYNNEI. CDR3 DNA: TGTGCCAACAGTGTGTTGGTTTTCGACCGATCGGAGACCCAGTACTTC. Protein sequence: CANSVLVFDRSETQYF.

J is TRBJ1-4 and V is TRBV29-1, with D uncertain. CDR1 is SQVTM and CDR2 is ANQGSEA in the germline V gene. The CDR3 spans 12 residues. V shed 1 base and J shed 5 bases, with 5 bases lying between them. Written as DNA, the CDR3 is TGCAGCGTTGAAGGTGGGAATGAAAAACTGTTTTTT. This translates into CSVEGGNEKLFF.

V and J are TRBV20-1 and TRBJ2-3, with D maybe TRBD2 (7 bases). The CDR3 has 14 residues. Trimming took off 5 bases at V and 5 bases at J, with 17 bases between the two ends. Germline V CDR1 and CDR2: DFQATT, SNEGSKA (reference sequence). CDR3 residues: CSAPRGGSIDTQYF. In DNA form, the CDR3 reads TGCAGTGCTCCAAGGGGGGGGTCGATAGATACGCAGTATTTT.

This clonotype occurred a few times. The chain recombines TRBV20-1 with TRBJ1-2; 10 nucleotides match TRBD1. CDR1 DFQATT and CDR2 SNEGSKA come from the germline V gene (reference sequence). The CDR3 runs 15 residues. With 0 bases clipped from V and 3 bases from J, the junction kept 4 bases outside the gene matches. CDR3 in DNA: TGCAGTGCTAGAGACTGGACAGGGGGACACTATGGCTACACCTTC. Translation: CSARDWTGGHYGYTF.

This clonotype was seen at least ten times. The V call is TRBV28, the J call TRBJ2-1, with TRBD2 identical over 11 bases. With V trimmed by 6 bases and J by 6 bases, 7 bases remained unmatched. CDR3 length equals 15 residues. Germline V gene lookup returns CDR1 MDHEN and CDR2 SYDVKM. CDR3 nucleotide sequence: TGTGCCAGCAGGGCTAGTAGCGGGGGGGTCAATGAGCAGTTCTTC. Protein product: CASRASSGGVNEQFF.

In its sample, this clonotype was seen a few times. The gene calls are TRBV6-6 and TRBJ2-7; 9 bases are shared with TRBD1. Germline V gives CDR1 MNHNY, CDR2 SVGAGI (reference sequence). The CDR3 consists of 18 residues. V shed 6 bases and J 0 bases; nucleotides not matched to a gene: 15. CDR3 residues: CASSLKRLGTGSSYEQYV. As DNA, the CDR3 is TGTGCCAGCAGCCTCAAGCGACTGGGGACAGGGAGCTCCTACGAGCAGTACGTC.

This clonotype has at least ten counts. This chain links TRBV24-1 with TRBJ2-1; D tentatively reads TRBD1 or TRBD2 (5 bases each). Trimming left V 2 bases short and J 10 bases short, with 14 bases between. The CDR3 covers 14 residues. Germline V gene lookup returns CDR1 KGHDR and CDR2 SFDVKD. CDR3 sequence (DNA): TGTGCCACCAGTGATTGGGGGACCACCAGGGAGCAGTTCTTC. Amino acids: CATSDWGTTREQFF.

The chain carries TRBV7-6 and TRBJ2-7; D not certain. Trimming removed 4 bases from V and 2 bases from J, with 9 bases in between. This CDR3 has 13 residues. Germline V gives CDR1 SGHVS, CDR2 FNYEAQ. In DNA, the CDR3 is TGTGCCAGCAGCTCTGAGCTTACCTACGAGCAGTACTTC. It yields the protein CASSSELTYEQYF.

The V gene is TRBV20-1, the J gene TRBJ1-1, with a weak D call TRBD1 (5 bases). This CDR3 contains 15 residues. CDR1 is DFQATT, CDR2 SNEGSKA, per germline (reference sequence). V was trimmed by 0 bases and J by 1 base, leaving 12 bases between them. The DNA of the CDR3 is TGCAGTGCTAGAGATTTGGGGCAGGGGAACACTGAAGCTTTCTTT. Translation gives CSARDLGQGNTEAFF.

The chain's CDR3 is CASTRTMGAYGYTF. The CDR3 nucleotides are TGTGCCAGTACCCGAACTATGGGTGCCTATGGCTACACCTTC. The chain joins TRBV19 to TRBJ1-2, with no clear D. Trimming stripped 7 bases from V and 4 bases from J, with 16 bases between. There are 14 residues in the CDR3. Germline values: CDR1 LNHDA, CDR2 SQIVND (reference sequence).

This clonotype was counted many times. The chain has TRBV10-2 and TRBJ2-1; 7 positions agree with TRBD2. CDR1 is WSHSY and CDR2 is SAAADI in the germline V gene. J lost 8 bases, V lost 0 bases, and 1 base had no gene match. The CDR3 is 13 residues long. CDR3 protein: CASSESGGYEQFF. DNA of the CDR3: TGCGCCAGCAGTGAGTCGGGGGGGTATGAGCAGTTCTTC.

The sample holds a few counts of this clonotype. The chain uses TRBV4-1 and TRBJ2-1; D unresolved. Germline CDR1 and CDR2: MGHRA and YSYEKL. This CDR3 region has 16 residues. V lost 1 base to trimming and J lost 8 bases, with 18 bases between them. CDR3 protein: CASSQGVTRGSDEQFF. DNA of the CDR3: TGCGCCAGCAGCCAAGGGGTTACGAGAGGCAGCGATGAGCAGTTCTTC.

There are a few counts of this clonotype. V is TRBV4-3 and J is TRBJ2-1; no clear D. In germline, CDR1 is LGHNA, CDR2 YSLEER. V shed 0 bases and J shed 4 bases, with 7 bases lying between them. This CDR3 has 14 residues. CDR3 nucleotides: TGCGCCAGCAGCCAAGAGGAAGGGTACAATGAGCAGTTCTTC. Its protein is CASSQEEGYNEQFF.

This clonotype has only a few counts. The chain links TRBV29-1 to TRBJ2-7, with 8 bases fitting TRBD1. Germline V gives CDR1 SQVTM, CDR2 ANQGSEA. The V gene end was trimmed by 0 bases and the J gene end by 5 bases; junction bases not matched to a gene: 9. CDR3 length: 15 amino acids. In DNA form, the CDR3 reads TGCAGCGTTGAAGAGGTGTTTGGACAGGGAAACGAGCAGTACTTC. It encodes CSVEEVFGQGNEQYF.

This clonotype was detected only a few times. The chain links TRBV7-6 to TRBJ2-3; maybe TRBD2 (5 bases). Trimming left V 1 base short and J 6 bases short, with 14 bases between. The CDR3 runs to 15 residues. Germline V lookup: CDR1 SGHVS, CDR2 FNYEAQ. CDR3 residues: CASSLDGLWWDTQYF. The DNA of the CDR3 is TGTGCCAGCAGCTTAGATGGACTGTGGTGGGATACGCAGTATTTT. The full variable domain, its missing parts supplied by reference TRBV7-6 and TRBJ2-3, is GAGVSQSPRYKVTKRGQDVALRCDPISGHVSLYWYRQALGQGPEFLTYFNYEAQQDKSGLPNDRFSAERPEGSISTLTIQRTEQRDSAMYRCASSLDGLWWDTQYFGPGTRLTVL.

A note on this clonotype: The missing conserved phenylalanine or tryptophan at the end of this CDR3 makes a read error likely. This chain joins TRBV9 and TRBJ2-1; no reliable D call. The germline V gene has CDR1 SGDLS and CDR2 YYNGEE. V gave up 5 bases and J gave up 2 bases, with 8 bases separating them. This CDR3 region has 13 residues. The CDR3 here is CASSHSTYNEQFS. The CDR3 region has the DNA TGTGCCAGCAGTCACTCTACCTACAATGAGCAGTTCTCC.

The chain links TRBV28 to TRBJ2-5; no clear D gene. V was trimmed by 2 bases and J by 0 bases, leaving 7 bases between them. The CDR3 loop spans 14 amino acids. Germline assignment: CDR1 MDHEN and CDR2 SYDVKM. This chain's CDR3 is CASSLKADQETQYF. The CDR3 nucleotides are TGTGCCAGCAGTTTAAAAGCCGACCAAGAGACCCAGTACTTC. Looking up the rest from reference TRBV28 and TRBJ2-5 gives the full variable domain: DVKVTQSSRYLVKRTGEKVFLECVQDMDHENMFWYRQDPGLGLRLIYFSYDVKMKEKGDIPEGYSVSREKKERFSLILESASTNQTSMYLCASSLKADQETQYFGPGTRLLVL.